This TCR beta chain was found in a study of CD8 T cells in Susac syndrome. CD8+ and CD4+ T cells taken from blood had their TCR beta sequenced. TEMRA cells were FACS-enriched, with CD8+ and CD4+ T cells isolated negatively. The length of the CDR3 is 14 residues. Trimming removed 3 bases from V and 7 bases from J, with 13 bases in between. Germline V gives CDR1 SGHDT, CDR2 YYEEEE. Random hexamers served to reverse transcribe roughly 0.45 to 1 ug RNA. Via MiXCR, TCRdb re-called the immunoSEQ multiplex PCR reads, giving one row per CDR3 protein. The sample has around 200,000 distinct CDR3 sequences; approximately 95% are singletons.

Sequencing was carried out using CD4+ T cells from PBMCs. This clonotype originated in a human donor with multiple sclerosis. The chain couples TRBV5-6 to TRBJ1-4; TRBD1 is a possible D gene (5 bases). The CDR3 DNA is TGTGCCAGCAGCTCGGGGGGACTCGGTGAAAAACTGTTTTTT. This translates into CASSSGGLGEKLFF.